This record looks at one T cell receptor (beta chain) sequence and its context. What it binds is unknown. This sample is drawn from a study of cytomegalovirus exposure and HLA in healthy donors. Across the whole study: An earlier analysis identified 120 million or so unique TCR beta sequences in 150 million to 200 million T cells. There were 300 to 400 genotyped donors. Of these, roughly 82% fell in the genetic ancestry cluster associated with self-reported Caucasian donors. Study outcomes and limitations: Later analysis identified several of the most significant clusters that appeared linked to common viral pathogens. The study labeled around 160 TCR beta chains cytomegalovirus-associated.

The V gene end was trimmed by 0 bases and the J gene end by 4 bases; junction bases not matched to a gene: 11. Looked up from germline, CDR1 is SGHVS and CDR2 is FQNEAQ. The CDR3 spans 17 residues. This PCR relied on a set of 60 Vbeta primers and 13 Jbeta primers. TCRdb keeps only in-frame clones here, not all; method: immunoSEQ multiplex PCR. This sample has about 200,000 clones, with approximately 80% found just once. This chain connects TRBV7-8 to TRBJ1-2; 7 bases map to TRBD1. Input material: PBMCs. The source is a girl between 5 and 17 years old in good health and CMV-seronegative. The CDR3 sequence: CASSLAVSRTGSYGYTF. In nucleotides, the CDR3 is TGTGCCAGCAGCTTAGCAGTTTCCAGGACAGGTAGCTATGGCTACACCTTC.